These T cell receptor beta chains were read from a single sample in a study of somatic mutations in cytotoxic T cells in rheumatoid arthritis. The table came from immunoSEQ multiplex PCR; TCRdb's copy has only in-frame clones and leaves some out. The top ten clones hold about 17% of a sample with 15,000 to 20,000 clones, approximately 78% of them seen once. Sample: CD8+ T cells sorted from blood. These receptors came from a woman aged 45-65 years with rheumatoid arthritis. Each CDR3 is given with its conserved first and last residue. The order of the fields is clone size, J gene, V gene, D gene, CDR3 DNA, CDR3 protein. A D gene is named only where the DNA matches it firmly. Clone size appears in some rows only: once, few, many, or a class for an expanded clone.

clone_size: -
j_call: TRBJ2-1
v_call: TRBV15
d_call: -
cdr3_nt: TGTGCCACCAGCAGAGAAGCCCGAGGGAATGAGCAGTTCTTC
cdr3_aa: CATSREARGNEQFF

clone_size: once
j_call: TRBJ2-2
v_call: TRBV7-6
d_call: -
cdr3_nt: TGTGCCAGCCAGGGGATCGGGGAGCTGTTTTTT
cdr3_aa: CASQGIGELFF

clone_size: -
j_call: TRBJ2-1
v_call: TRBV6-5
d_call: -
cdr3_nt: TGTGCCAGCAGTCCGTGGACGGGGGGCGATGAGCAGTTCTTC
cdr3_aa: CASSPWTGGDEQFF

clone_size: -
j_call: TRBJ2-1
v_call: TRBV2
d_call: -
cdr3_nt: TGTGCCAGCAGTGCTGGGGTCTCCTACAATGAGCAGTTCTTC
cdr3_aa: CASSAGVSYNEQFF

clone_size: -
j_call: TRBJ2-3
v_call: TRBV25-1
d_call: -
cdr3_nt: TGTGCCAGCAGCCCCCCAACAGATACGCAGTATTTT
cdr3_aa: CASSPPTDTQYF

clone_size: once
j_call: TRBJ2-1
v_call: TRBV13
d_call: -
cdr3_nt: TGTGCCAGCAGCTTAGGCTACGGGGGCGGGAATGAGCAGTTCTTC
cdr3_aa: CASSLGYGGGNEQFF

clone_size: -
j_call: TRBJ1-3
v_call: TRBV11-2
d_call: TRBD1
cdr3_nt: TGTGCCAGCAGCTTATTCCGGGACAGGGGAAACACCATATATTTT
cdr3_aa: CASSLFRDRGNTIYF

clone_size: few
j_call: TRBJ2-7
v_call: TRBV19
d_call: -
cdr3_nt: TGTGCCAGTAGGGGACTCCGCCCCTACGAGCAGTACTTC
cdr3_aa: CASRGLRPYEQYF

clone_size: -
j_call: TRBJ2-1
v_call: TRBV4-2
d_call: TRBD2
cdr3_nt: TGTGCCAGCAGCCAAGATGAGAGCGGGGGGCCCTACAATGAGCAGTTCTTC
cdr3_aa: CASSQDESGGPYNEQFF

clone_size: -
j_call: TRBJ1-1
v_call: TRBV6-5
d_call: TRBD1
cdr3_nt: TGTGCCAGCAGTTACTCCCCGACAGGGGAGGACACTGAAGCTTTCTTT
cdr3_aa: CASSYSPTGEDTEAFF

clone_size: -
j_call: TRBJ2-1
v_call: TRBV6-6
d_call: -
cdr3_nt: TGTGCCAGCAGTTCCGTTCAGGGGACCTACAATGAGCAGTTCTTC
cdr3_aa: CASSSVQGTYNEQFF

clone_size: -
j_call: TRBJ2-7
v_call: TRBV10-3
d_call: TRBD1
cdr3_nt: TGTGCCATCAGTAAGACAGGGATCTCCTACGAGCAGTACTTC
cdr3_aa: CAISKTGISYEQYF

clone_size: -
j_call: TRBJ1-6
v_call: TRBV10-1
d_call: -
cdr3_nt: TGCGCCAGCAGTGAGTCGCCCTCAAATTCACCCCTCCACTTT
cdr3_aa: CASSESPSNSPLHF

clone_size: -
j_call: TRBJ2-1
v_call: TRBV27
d_call: -
cdr3_nt: TGTGCCAGCAGTTTATCGATTCGAGGGGGAGAGCAGTTCTTC
cdr3_aa: CASSLSIRGGEQFF

clone_size: -
j_call: TRBJ1-1
v_call: TRBV23-1
d_call: -
cdr3_nt: TGCGCCAGCAGACAGAACACTGAAGCTTTCTTT
cdr3_aa: CASRQNTEAFF

clone_size: few
j_call: TRBJ1-3
v_call: TRBV2
d_call: -
cdr3_nt: TGTGCCAGCAGTGAACGCCAGGGCCGAAACACCATATATTTT
cdr3_aa: CASSERQGRNTIYF

clone_size: -
j_call: TRBJ2-7
v_call: TRBV7-2
d_call: TRBD1
cdr3_nt: TGTGCCAGCAGCTCCACGACAGGGAGCGAGCAGTACTTC
cdr3_aa: CASSSTTGSEQYF

clone_size: -
j_call: TRBJ1-1
v_call: TRBV4-1
d_call: -
cdr3_nt: TGCGCCAGCAGCCAAGAAGCACATGGCACTGAAGCTTTCTTT
cdr3_aa: CASSQEAHGTEAFF

clone_size: -
j_call: TRBJ1-5
v_call: TRBV9
d_call: TRBD1
cdr3_nt: TGTGCCAGCAGCGTAGGGACAGGGGATCAGCCCCAGCATTTT
cdr3_aa: CASSVGTGDQPQHF

clone_size: once
j_call: TRBJ2-5
v_call: TRBV29-1
d_call: -
cdr3_nt: TGCAGCGCCTTCCTTGGGGGAGAGACCCAGTACTTC
cdr3_aa: CSAFLGGETQYF

clone_size: once
j_call: TRBJ2-7
v_call: TRBV27
d_call: -
cdr3_nt: TGTGCCAGCAGCGTTACAGGGGACTCCGAGCAGTACTTC
cdr3_aa: CASSVTGDSEQYF

clone_size: once
j_call: TRBJ2-7
v_call: TRBV4-1
d_call: TRBD2
cdr3_nt: TGCGCCAGCAGCCAGAAGGGAGGGAACGAGCAGTACTTC
cdr3_aa: CASSQKGGNEQYF

clone_size: few
j_call: TRBJ1-1
v_call: TRBV30
d_call: -
cdr3_nt: TGTGCCTGGACCACCACGGGGGGAACTGAAGCTTTCTTT
cdr3_aa: CAWTTTGGTEAFF

clone_size: -
j_call: TRBJ1-1
v_call: TRBV6-5
d_call: -
cdr3_nt: TGTGCCAGCAGTTACTCGGGGGGGACTGAAGCTTTCTTT
cdr3_aa: CASSYSGGTEAFF

clone_size: once
j_call: TRBJ2-3
v_call: TRBV5-1
d_call: TRBD2
cdr3_nt: TGCGCCAGCAGCTTGGGTAGCGGGGGGGCAGATACGCAGTATTTT
cdr3_aa: CASSLGSGGADTQYF

clone_size: once
j_call: TRBJ1-2
v_call: TRBV2
d_call: -
cdr3_nt: TGTGCCAGCAGTGAAGGCATCCGAGGGGCGAACTATGGCTACACCTTC
cdr3_aa: CASSEGIRGANYGYTF

clone_size: few
j_call: TRBJ2-1
v_call: TRBV4-1
d_call: -
cdr3_nt: TGCGCCAGCAGCCAAGATTTAGCTCCTTCCTCCTACAATGAGCAGTTCTTC
cdr3_aa: CASSQDLAPSSYNEQFF

clone_size: -
j_call: TRBJ2-3
v_call: TRBV7-3
d_call: -
cdr3_nt: TGTGCCAGCAGCTTAGGAGGGCCACGTACGCAGTATTTT
cdr3_aa: CASSLGGPRTQYF

clone_size: -
j_call: TRBJ2-7
v_call: TRBV21-1
d_call: -
cdr3_nt: TGTGCCAGCAGACCCGGCAAAGGGGCTTATGACAGGGGCACCCTAGCGGCCCCCGGCGAGCAGTACTTC
cdr3_aa: CASRPGKGAYDRGTLAAPGEQYF

clone_size: -
j_call: TRBJ2-1
v_call: TRBV13
d_call: -
cdr3_nt: TGTGCCAGCAGCCTCGGCCAACAGGGAGGCAATGAGCAGTTCTTC
cdr3_aa: CASSLGQQGGNEQFF

clone_size: -
j_call: TRBJ1-2
v_call: TRBV9
d_call: TRBD1
cdr3_nt: TGTGCCAGCAGCGTAGAAAGGACAGGCTATGGCTACACCTTC
cdr3_aa: CASSVERTGYGYTF

clone_size: once
j_call: TRBJ1-2
v_call: TRBV19
d_call: -
cdr3_nt: TGTGCCAGTAACTGGAGGGCAGGGTCGGGGAAAGGCTACACCTTC
cdr3_aa: CASNWRAGSGKGYTF

clone_size: -
j_call: TRBJ2-7
v_call: TRBV29-1
d_call: -
cdr3_nt: TGCAGCGTTGGAGATTACGAGCAGTACTTC
cdr3_aa: CSVGDYEQYF

clone_size: -
j_call: TRBJ2-3
v_call: TRBV5-4
d_call: -
cdr3_nt: TGTGCCAGCAGCTTGATCGGGCAGGGCACAGATACGCAGTATTTT
cdr3_aa: CASSLIGQGTDTQYF

clone_size: -
j_call: TRBJ2-1
v_call: TRBV12-5
d_call: -
cdr3_nt: TGTGCTAGTGGTGTGACCGTCGCAGGCAATGAGCAGTTCTTC
cdr3_aa: CASGVTVAGNEQFF

clone_size: -
j_call: TRBJ2-1
v_call: TRBV4-1
d_call: -
cdr3_nt: TGCGCCAGCAGCCAGACAGGAAGCTCCTACAATGAGCAGTTCTTC
cdr3_aa: CASSQTGSSYNEQFF

clone_size: -
j_call: TRBJ2-3
v_call: TRBV28
d_call: -
cdr3_nt: TGTGCCAGCAGTTTGGGGGGTGATACGCAGTATTTT
cdr3_aa: CASSLGGDTQYF

clone_size: -
j_call: TRBJ1-6
v_call: TRBV6-5
d_call: TRBD1
cdr3_nt: TGTGCCAGCAGTCCCGACAGGGGTAATTCACCCCTCCACTTT
cdr3_aa: CASSPDRGNSPLHF

clone_size: -
j_call: TRBJ2-2
v_call: TRBV28
d_call: -
cdr3_nt: TGTGCCAGCAGTCCCTTAAGACCCGGGGAGCTGTTTTTT
cdr3_aa: CASSPLRPGELFF

clone_size: -
j_call: TRBJ2-7
v_call: TRBV30
d_call: -
cdr3_nt: TGTGCCTGGAGCTTCCGTAACAACCCCTACGAGCAGTACTTC
cdr3_aa: CAWSFRNNPYEQYF

clone_size: -
j_call: TRBJ1-2
v_call: TRBV7-9
d_call: -
cdr3_nt: TGTGCCAGCAGCATCGACAGTTATGGCTACACCTTC
cdr3_aa: CASSIDSYGYTF

clone_size: -
j_call: TRBJ1-1
v_call: TRBV11-2
d_call: -
cdr3_nt: TGTGCCAGCAGCTCCGAGGTTTGGGTAGGTTCTTCTGAAGCTTTCTTT
cdr3_aa: CASSSEVWVGSSEAFF

clone_size: -
j_call: TRBJ2-1
v_call: TRBV7-3
d_call: TRBD1
cdr3_nt: TGTGCCAGCAGCTCTAGTGACAGGGGGCGCCATGAGCAGTTCTTC
cdr3_aa: CASSSSDRGRHEQFF

clone_size: medium-sized
j_call: TRBJ2-7
v_call: TRBV7-8
d_call: -
cdr3_nt: TGTGCCAGCAGCTGGGGCAGGACCGAAGTCTACGAGCAGTACTTC
cdr3_aa: CASSWGRTEVYEQYF

clone_size: -
j_call: TRBJ2-1
v_call: TRBV29-1
d_call: TRBD1
cdr3_nt: TGCAGCGCCGAGGGACAGGCCTACAATGAGCAGTTCTTC
cdr3_aa: CSAEGQAYNEQFF

clone_size: -
j_call: TRBJ2-7
v_call: TRBV4-3
d_call: TRBD2
cdr3_nt: TGCGCCAGCAGCCAAGAGTCCGGCGGGAGTTTCGACGAGCAGTACTTC
cdr3_aa: CASSQESGGSFDEQYF